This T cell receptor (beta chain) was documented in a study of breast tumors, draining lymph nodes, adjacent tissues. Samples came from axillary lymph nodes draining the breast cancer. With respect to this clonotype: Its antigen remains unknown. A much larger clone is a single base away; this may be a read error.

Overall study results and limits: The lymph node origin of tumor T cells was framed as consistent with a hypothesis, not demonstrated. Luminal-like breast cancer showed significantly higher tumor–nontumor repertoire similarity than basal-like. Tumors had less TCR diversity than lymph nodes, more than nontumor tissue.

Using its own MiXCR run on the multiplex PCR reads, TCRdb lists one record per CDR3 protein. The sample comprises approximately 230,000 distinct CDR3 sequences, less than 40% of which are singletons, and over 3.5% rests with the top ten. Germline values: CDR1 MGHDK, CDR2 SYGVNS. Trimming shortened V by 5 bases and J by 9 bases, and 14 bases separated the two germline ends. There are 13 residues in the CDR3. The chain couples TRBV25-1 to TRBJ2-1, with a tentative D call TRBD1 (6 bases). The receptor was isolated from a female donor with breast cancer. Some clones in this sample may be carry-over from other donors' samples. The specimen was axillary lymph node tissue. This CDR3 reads CASSYRTGCEQFF. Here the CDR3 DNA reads TGTGCCAGCAGTTACCGTACAGGGTGTGAGCAGTTCTTC.